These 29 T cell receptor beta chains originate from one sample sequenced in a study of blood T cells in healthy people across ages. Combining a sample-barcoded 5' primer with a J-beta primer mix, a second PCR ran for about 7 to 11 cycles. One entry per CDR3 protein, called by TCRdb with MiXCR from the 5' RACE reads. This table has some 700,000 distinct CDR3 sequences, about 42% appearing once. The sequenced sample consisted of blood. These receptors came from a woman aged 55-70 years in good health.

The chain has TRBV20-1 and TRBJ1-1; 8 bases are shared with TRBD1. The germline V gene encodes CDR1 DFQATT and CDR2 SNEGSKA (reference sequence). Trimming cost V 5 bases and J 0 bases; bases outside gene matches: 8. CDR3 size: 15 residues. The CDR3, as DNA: TGCAGTGCTGAAGACAGGGGCGGGATGAACACTGAAGCTTTCTTT. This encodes CSAEDRGGMNTEAFF.

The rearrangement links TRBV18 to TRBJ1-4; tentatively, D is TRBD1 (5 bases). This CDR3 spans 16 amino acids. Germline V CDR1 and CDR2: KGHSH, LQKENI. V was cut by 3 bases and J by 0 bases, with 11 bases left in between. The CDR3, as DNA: TGTGCCAGCTCACCCGACAGACCTGCAACTAATGAAAAACTGTTTTTT. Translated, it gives CASSPDRPATNEKLFF.

CDR3 residues: CASSSPQGFKVGQFF. CDR3 DNA sequence: TGTGCCAGCAGTTCTCCACAGGGGTTTAAGGTTGGGCAGTTCTTC. The chain joins TRBV28 to TRBJ2-1; TRBD1 matches 7 bases. There are 15 residues in the CDR3. The V segment lost 4 bases and the J segment 12 bases; nucleotides outside the gene matches: 15. The V gene's germline CDR1 is MDHEN and CDR2 SYDVKM. The full variable domain, completed using reference TRBV28 and TRBJ2-1, is DVKVTQSSRYLVKRTGEKVFLECVQDMDHENMFWYRQDPGLGLRLIYFSYDVKMKEKGDIPEGYSVSREKKERFSLILESASTNQTSMYLCASSSPQGFKVGQFFGPGTRLTVL.

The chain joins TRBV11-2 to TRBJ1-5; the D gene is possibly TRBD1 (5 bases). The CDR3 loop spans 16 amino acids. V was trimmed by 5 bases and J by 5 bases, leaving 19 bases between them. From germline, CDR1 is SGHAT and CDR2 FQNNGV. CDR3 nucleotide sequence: TGTGCCAGCAGCCTGGGGAGGGGTTTAAGGGATCAGCCCCAGCATTTT. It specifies CASSLGRGLRDQPQHF. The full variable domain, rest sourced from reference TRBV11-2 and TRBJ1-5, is EAGVAQSPRYKIIEKRQSVAFWCNPISGHATLYWYQQILGQGPKLLIQFQNNGVVDDSQLPKDRFSAERLKGVDSTLKIQPAKLEDSAVYLCASSLGRGLRDQPQHFGDGTRLSIL.

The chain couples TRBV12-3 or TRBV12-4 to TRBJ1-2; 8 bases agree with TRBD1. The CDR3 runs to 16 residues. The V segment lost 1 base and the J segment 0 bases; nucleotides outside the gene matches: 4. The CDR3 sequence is CASSLVPGQANYGYTF. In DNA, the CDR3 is TGTGCCAGCAGTTTAGTGCCGGGACAGGCTAACTATGGCTACACCTTC.

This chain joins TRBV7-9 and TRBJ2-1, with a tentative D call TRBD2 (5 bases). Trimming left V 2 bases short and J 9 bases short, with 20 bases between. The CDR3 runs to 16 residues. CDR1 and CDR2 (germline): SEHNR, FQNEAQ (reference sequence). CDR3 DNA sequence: TGTGCCAGCAGCTTATCCCCGGACTCGACTGGCGGTGAGCAGTTCTTC. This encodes CASSLSPDSTGGEQFF.

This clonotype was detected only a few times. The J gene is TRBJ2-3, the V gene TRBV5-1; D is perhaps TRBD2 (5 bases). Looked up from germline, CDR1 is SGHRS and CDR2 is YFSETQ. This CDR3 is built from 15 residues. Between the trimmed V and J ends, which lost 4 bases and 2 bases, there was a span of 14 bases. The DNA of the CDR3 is TGCGCCAGCAGCCAGACTAAGCGGTCCACAGATACGCAGTATTTT. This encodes CASSQTKRSTDTQYF. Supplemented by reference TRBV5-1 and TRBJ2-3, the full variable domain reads KAGVTQTPRYLIKTRGQQVTLSCSPISGHRSVSWYQQTPGQGLQFLFEYFSETQRNKGNFPGRFSGRQFSNSRSEMNVSTLELGDSALYLCASSQTKRSTDTQYFGPGTRLTVL.

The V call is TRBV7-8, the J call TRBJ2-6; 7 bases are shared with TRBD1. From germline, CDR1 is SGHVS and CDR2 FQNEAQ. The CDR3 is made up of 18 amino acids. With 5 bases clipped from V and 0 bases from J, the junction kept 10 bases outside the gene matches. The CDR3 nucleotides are TGTGCCAGCAGCGCCCGGGACAGCTTCGTCTCTGGGGCCAACGTCCTGACTTTC. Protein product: CASSARDSFVSGANVLTF.

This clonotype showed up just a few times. CDR3 coding DNA: TGCGCCACCGGGACTAGCGGGGTCAATGAGCAGTACTTC. This translates into CATGTSGVNEQYF. This chain connects TRBV10-2 to TRBJ2-7; 13 bases agree with TRBD2. J was trimmed by 7 bases and V by 10 bases; bases with no gene match: 7. CDR3 length equals 13 residues. CDR1 and CDR2 (germline): WSHSY, SAAADI.

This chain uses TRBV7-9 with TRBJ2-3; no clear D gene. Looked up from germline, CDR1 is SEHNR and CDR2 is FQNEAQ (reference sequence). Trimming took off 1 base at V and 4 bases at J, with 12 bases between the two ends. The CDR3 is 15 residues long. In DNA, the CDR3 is TGTGCCAGCAGCTTAGATGGGCAGCCTCCAGATACGCAGTATTTT. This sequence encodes CASSLDGQPPDTQYF.

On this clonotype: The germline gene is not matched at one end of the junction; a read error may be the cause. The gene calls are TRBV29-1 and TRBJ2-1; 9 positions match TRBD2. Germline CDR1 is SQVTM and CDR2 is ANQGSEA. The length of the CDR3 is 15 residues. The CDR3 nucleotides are TGCAGCGTTGAAGGGACTAGCGTCTCCTACAATGAGCATTTCTTC. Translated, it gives CSVEGTSVSYNEHFF.

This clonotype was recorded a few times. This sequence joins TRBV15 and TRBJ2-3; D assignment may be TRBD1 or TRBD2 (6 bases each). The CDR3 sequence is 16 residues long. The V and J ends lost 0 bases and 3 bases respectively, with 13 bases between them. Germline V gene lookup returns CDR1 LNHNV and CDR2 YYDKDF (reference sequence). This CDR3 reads CATSRETGADTDTQYF. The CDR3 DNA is TGTGCCACCAGCAGAGAAACGGGGGCAGATACAGATACGCAGTATTTT. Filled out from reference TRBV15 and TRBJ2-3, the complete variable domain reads DAMVIQNPRYQVTQFGKPVTLSCSQTLNHNVMYWYQQKSSQAPKLLFHYYDKDFNNEADTPDNFQSRRPNTSFCFLDIRSPGLGDTAMYLCATSRETGADTDTQYFGPGTRLTVL.

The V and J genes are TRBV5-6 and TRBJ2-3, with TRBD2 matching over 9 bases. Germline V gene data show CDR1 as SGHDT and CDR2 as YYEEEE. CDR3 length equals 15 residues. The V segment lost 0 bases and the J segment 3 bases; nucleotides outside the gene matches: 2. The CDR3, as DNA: TGTGCCAGCAGCTTGGGTAGCGGGGGTACAGATACGCAGTATTTT. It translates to CASSLGSGGTDTQYF. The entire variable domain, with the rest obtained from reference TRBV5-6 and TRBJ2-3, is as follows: DAGVTQSPTHLIKTRGQQVTLRCSPKSGHDTVSWYQQALGQGPQFIFQYYEEEERQRGNFPDRFSGHQFPNYSSELNVNALLLGDSALYLCASSLGSGGTDTQYFGPGTRLTVL.

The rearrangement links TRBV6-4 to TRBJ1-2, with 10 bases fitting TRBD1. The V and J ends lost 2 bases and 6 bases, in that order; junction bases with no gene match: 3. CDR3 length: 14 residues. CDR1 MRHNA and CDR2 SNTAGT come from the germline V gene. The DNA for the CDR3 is TGTGCCAGCAGTGACCGCGGGACAGGGGATGGCTACACCTTC. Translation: CASSDRGTGDGYTF.

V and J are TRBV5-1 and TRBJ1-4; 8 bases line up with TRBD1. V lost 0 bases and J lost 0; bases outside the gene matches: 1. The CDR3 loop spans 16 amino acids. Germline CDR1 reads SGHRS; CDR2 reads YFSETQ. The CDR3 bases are TGCGCCAGCAGCTTGGGACAGGGGTCAACTAATGAAAAACTGTTTTTT. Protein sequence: CASSLGQGSTNEKLFF.

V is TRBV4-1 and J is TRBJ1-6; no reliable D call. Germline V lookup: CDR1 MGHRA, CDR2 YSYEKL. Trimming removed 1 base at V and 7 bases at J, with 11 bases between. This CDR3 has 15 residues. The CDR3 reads CASSQVVSQNSPLHF. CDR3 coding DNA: TGCGCCAGCAGCCAAGTTGTCAGCCAGAATTCACCCCTCCACTTT.

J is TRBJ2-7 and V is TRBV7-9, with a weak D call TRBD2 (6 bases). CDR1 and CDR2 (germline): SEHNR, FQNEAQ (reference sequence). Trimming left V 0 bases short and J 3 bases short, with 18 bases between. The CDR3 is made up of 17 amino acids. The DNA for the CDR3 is TGTGCCAGCAGCTTAGCACCCCGTCGGGAGAGGGGCTACGAGCAGTACTTC. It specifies CASSLAPRRERGYEQYF.

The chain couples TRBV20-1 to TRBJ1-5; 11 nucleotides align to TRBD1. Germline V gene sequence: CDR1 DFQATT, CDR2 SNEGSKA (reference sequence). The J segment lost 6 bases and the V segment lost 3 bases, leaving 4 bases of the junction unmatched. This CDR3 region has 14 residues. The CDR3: CSARGTGGAQPQHF. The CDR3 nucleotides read TGCAGTGCTAGGGGGACAGGGGGTGCTCAGCCCCAGCATTTT.

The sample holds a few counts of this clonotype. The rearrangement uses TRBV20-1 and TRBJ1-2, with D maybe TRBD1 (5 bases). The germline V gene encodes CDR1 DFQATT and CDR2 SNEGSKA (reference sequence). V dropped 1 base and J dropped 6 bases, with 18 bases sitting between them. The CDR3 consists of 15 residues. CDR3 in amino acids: CSARGGGGGLHGYTF. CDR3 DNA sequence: TGCAGTGCTAGAGGTGGGGGGGGAGGGCTGCATGGCTACACCTTC.

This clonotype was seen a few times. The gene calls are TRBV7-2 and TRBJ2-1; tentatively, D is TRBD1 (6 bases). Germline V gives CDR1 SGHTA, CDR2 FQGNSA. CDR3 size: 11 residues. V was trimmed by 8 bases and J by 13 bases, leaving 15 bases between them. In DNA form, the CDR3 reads TGTGCCAGCTTTGGGGGCGCGGGCCAGTTCTTC. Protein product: CASFGGAGQFF.

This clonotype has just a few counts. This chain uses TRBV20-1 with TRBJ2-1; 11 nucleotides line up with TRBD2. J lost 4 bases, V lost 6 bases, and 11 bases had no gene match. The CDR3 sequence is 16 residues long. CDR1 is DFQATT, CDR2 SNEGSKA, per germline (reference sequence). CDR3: CSAHPGVAGGYNEQFF. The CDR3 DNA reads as TGCAGTGCACACCCGGGGGTAGCGGGGGGGTACAATGAGCAGTTCTTC.

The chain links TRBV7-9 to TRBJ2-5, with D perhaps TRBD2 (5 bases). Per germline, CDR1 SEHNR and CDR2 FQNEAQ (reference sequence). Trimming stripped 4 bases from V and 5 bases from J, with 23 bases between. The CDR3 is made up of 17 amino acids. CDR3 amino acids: CASSSKGATGRSETQYF. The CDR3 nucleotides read TGTGCCAGCAGCTCTAAGGGAGCCACCGGTCGGAGTGAGACCCAGTACTTC.

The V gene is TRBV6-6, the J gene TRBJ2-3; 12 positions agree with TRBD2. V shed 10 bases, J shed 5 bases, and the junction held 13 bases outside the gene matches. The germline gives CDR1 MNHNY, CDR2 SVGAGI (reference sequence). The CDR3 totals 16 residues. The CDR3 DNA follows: TGTGCCACCCTCCCTACTAGCGGGAGGTTTGTAGATACGCAGTATTTT. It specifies CATLPTSGRFVDTQYF.

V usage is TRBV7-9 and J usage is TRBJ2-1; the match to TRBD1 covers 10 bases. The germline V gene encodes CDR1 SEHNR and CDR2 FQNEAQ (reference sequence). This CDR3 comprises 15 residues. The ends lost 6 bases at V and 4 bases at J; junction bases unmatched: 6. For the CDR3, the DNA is TGTGCCAGCAGACCCGGGACAGGGGTTTACAATGAGCAGTTCTTC. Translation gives CASRPGTGVYNEQFF. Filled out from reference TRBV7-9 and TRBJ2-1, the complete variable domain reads DTGVSQNPRHKITKRGQNVTFRCDPISEHNRLYWYRQTLGQGPEFLTYFQNEAQLEKSRLLSDRFSAERPKGSFSTLEIQRTEQGDSAMYLCASRPGTGVYNEQFFGPGTRLTVL.

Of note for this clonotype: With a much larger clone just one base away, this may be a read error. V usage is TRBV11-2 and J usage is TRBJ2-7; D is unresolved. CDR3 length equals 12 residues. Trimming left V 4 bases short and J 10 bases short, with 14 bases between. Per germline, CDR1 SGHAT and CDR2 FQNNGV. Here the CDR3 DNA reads TGTGCCAGCAGCTCCACGGGTCCCTCACAGTACTTC. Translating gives CASSSTGPSQYF.

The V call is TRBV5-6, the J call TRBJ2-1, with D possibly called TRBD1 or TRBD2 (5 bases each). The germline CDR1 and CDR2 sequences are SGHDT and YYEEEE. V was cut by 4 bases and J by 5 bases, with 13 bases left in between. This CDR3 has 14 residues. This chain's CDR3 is CASSTGTPDNEQFF. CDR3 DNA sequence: TGTGCCAGCAGCACCGGGACGCCGGACAATGAGCAGTTCTTC.

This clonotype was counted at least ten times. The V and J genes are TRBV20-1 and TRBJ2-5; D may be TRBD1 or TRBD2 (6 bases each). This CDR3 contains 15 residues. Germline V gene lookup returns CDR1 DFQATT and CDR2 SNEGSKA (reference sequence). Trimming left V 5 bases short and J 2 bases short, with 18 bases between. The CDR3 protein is CSAHPLGAGQETQYF. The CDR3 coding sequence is TGCAGTGCTCATCCCCTGGGGGCGGGGCAAGAGACCCAGTACTTC.

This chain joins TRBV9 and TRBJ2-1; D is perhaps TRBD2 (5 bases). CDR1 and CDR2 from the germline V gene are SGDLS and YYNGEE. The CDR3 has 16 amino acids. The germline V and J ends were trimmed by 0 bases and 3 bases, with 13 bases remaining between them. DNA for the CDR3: TGTGCCAGCAGCGTAGGAACGACGGGGTTCTACAATGAGCAGTTCTTC. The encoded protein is CASSVGTTGFYNEQFF.

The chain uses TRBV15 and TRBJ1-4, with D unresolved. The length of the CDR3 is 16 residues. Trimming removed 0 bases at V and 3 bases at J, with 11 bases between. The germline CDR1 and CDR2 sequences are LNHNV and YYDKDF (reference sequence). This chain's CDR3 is CATSRDSRAANEKLFF. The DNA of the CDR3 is TGTGCCACCAGCAGAGATTCGAGGGCAGCTAATGAAAAACTGTTTTTT.